This T cell receptor (beta chain) was recovered during a study of response to subunit inactivated influenza vaccine. Many counts were recorded for this clonotype. Its matching antigen is unknown. One entry per CDR3 protein, called by TCRdb with MiXCR from the RT-PCR reads. The sample has more than 150,000 distinct CDR3 sequences; approximately 9.2% are singletons. Study outcomes and limitations: Only a handful of new T cells, the authors suggested, are recruited with each seasonal influenza vaccination.

The sequencing used non-naive T cells sorted from PBMCs, collected on the day of vaccination. This TCR derives from a man aged 50-59 years who received an inactivated influenza vaccine.

CDR3 sequence: CASSPSSAANYGYTF. CDR3 in DNA: TGTGCCAGCAGTCCTTCTTCGGCAGCGAACTATGGCTACACCTTC. The chain joins TRBV6-1 to TRBJ1-2; the D is unclear. Trimming pared 5 bases from V and 2 bases from J, leaving 15 bases between. Germline CDR1 reads MNHNS; CDR2 reads SASEGT. The CDR3 covers 15 residues.